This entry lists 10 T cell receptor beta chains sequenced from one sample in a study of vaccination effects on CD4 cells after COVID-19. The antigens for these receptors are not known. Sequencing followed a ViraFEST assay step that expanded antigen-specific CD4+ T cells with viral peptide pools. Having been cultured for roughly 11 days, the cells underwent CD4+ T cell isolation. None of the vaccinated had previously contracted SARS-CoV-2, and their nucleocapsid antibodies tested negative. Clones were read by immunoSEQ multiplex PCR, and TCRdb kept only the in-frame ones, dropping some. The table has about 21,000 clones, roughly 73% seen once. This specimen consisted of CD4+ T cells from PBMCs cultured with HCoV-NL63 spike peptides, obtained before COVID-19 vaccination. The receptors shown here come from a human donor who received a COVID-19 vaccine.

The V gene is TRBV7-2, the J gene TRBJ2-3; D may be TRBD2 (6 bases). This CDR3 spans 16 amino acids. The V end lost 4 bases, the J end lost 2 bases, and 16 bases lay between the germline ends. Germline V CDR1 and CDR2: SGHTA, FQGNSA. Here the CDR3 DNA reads TGTGCCAGCAGCTCTCGGGCTCGCGGGAACACAGATACGCAGTATTTT. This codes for CASSSRARGNTDTQYF.

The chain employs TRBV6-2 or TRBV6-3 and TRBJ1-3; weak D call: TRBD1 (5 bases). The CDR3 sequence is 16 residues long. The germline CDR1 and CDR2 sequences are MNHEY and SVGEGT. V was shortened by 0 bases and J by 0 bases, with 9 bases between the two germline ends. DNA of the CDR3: TGTGCCAGCAGTTACTCGCAGGGAAGCTCTGGAAACACCATATATTTT. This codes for CASSYSQGSSGNTIYF.

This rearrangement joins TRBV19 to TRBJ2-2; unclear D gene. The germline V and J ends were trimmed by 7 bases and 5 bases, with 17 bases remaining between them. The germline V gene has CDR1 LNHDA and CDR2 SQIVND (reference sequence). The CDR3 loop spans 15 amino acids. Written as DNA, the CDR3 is TGTGCCAGTACGCGCCTTGCCAGGAAGACCGGGGAGCTGTTTTTT. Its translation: CASTRLARKTGELFF.

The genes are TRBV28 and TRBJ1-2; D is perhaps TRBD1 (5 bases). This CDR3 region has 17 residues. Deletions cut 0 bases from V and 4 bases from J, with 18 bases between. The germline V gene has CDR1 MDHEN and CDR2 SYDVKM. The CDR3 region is CASSLWRLRGAGYGYTF. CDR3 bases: TGTGCCAGCAGTTTATGGAGACTTAGGGGCGCGGGCTATGGCTACACCTTC.

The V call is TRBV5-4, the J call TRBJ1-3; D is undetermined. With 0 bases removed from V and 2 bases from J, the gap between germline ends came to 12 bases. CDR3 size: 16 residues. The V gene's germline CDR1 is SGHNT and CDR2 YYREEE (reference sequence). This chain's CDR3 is CASSLEVTGAGNTIYF. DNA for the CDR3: TGTGCCAGCAGCTTGGAGGTGACGGGAGCTGGAAACACCATATATTTT.

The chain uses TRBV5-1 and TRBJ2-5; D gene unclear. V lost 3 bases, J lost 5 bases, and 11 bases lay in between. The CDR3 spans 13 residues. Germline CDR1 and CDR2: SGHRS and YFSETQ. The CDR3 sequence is CASSSLALETQYF. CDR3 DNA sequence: TGCGCCAGCAGCTCACTCGCTTTGGAGACCCAGTACTTC.

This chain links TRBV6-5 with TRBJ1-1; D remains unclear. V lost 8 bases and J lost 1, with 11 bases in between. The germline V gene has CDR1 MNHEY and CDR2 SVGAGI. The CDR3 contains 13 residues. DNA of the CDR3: TGTGCCAGCTACCGAAGAGAGAACACTGAAGCTTTCTTT. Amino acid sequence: CASYRRENTEAFF.

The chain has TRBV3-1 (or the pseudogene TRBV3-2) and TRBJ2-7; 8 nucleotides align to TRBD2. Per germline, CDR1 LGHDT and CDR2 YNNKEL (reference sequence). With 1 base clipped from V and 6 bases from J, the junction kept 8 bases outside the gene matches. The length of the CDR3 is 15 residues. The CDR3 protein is CASSQVGAGVIEQYF. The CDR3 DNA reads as TGTGCCAGCAGCCAAGTAGGAGCGGGAGTCATCGAGCAGTACTTC.

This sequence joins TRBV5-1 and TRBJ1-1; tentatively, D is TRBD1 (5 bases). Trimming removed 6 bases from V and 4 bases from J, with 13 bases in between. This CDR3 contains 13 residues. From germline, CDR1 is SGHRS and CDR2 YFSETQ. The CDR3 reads CASMGGLGTEAFF. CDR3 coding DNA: TGCGCCAGCATGGGGGGGTTGGGCACTGAAGCTTTCTTT.

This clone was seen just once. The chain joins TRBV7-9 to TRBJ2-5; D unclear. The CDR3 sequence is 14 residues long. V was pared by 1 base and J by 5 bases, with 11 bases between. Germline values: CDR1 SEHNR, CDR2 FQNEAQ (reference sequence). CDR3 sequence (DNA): TGTGCCAGCAGCTTAGTAGGGCGGCGGGAGACCCAGTACTTC. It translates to CASSLVGRRETQYF.